One and the same sample provided the 16 T cell receptor beta chains below, sequenced in a study of T cell responses to AZD1222 COVID-19 vaccine. TCRdb's table, derived via immunoSEQ multiplex PCR, lists solely in-frame clones and lacks some. The table includes approximately 150,000 clones, roughly 90% detected once. The sequenced sample was peripheral blood, obtained on day 0 of AZD1222 vaccination. Source of these receptors: an adult in good health.

The V and J genes are TRBV28 and TRBJ2-5, with D possibly TRBD2 on 7 matching bases. Per the germline V gene, CDR1 is MDHEN and CDR2 is SYDVKM. This CDR3 region has 12 residues. Trimming took off 6 bases at V and 5 bases at J, with 10 bases between the two ends. The CDR3 sequence: CASRGGLETQYF. CDR3 coding DNA: TGTGCCAGCAGGGGGGGGCTGGAGACCCAGTACTTC.

The rearrangement joins TRBV12-3 or TRBV12-4 to TRBJ2-1; 7 nucleotides match TRBD2. V trimming: 10 bases; J trimming: 7 bases; junction bases outside the gene matches: 7. CDR3 size: 12 residues. The CDR3 sequence is CAIRLAVNEQFF. In nucleotides, the CDR3 is TGTGCCATCCGCCTAGCGGTTAATGAGCAGTTCTTC.

The rearrangement joins TRBV9 to TRBJ1-1; D is ambiguous. Trimming shortened V by 0 bases and J by 0 bases, and 12 bases separated the two germline ends. CDR1 is SGDLS and CDR2 is YYNGEE in the germline V gene. This CDR3 is 16 amino acids long. CDR3 DNA sequence: TGTGCCAGCAGCGTAGGTCTGTCCGCCCTGAACACTGAAGCTTTCTTT. Translated: CASSVGLSALNTEAFF.

The V call is TRBV9, the J call TRBJ2-1; 10 bases map to TRBD2. The junction had 6 bases not matched to a gene; V was cut back by 3 bases and J by 3 bases. The CDR3 is made up of 16 amino acids. Per the germline V gene, CDR1 is SGDLS and CDR2 is YYNGEE. Here the CDR3 DNA reads TGTGCCAGCAGCGGGAGGCTAGCGGGAGTCTACAATGAGCAGTTCTTC. It translates to CASSGRLAGVYNEQFF.

J is TRBJ2-4 and V is TRBV23-1, with D possibly matching TRBD2 (5 bases). TRBV23-1 is placed among ORFs of uncertain function. Trimming took off 6 bases at V and 0 bases at J, with 27 bases between the two ends. This CDR3 comprises 20 residues. The CDR3 nucleotides are TGCGCCAGCAGAGACGGGGATGAGACACCCGATGCCATAGCCAAAAACATTCAGTACTTC. Translating gives CASRDGDETPDAIAKNIQYF.

This clone was seen once. The V gene is TRBV12-5, the J gene TRBJ2-7, with a possible D match to TRBD1 (6 bases). Germline V lookup: CDR1 LGHNT, CDR2 FRNRAP. The V gene lost 0 bases and the J gene lost 5 bases, with 20 bases spanning the gap. The CDR3 length is 17 residues. CDR3 in amino acids: CASGLVPPNRVEDEQYF. The CDR3 nucleotides read TGTGCTAGTGGTTTGGTCCCCCCAAACAGGGTAGAGGACGAGCAGTACTTC.

This sequence joins TRBV15 and TRBJ1-4; TRBD1 matches at 8 bases. Losses at the gene ends were 0 bases for V and 7 bases for J; bases not matched to a gene: 7. The CDR3 covers 16 residues. Germline CDR1 and CDR2: LNHNV and YYDKDF (reference sequence). The CDR3 DNA reads as TGTGCCACCAGCAGAGATGGCTACCAGGGGGCTGAAAAACTGTTTTTT. The encoded protein is CATSRDGYQGAEKLFF.

The V call is TRBV3-1 (or the pseudogene TRBV3-2), the J call TRBJ1-3; no reliable D call. V dropped 3 bases and J dropped 0 bases, with 6 bases sitting between them. The CDR3 totals 14 residues. Germline-derived CDR1 and CDR2 are LGHDT and YNNKEL (reference sequence). The chain's CDR3 is CASSHGPSGNTIYF. CDR3 in DNA: TGTGCCAGCAGCCACGGTCCCTCTGGAAACACCATATATTTT.

V and J are TRBV28 and TRBJ2-7, with 9 positions matching TRBD1. This CDR3 has 14 amino acids. CDR1 MDHEN and CDR2 SYDVKM come from the germline V gene. After removal of 2 bases from V and 9 bases from J, the junction contained 8 bases not matched to a gene. The CDR3 nucleotides read TGTGCCAGCAGTTTAGGACAGGGGCGGATGCGGCAGTACTTC. Amino acids: CASSLGQGRMRQYF.

This sequence joins TRBV28 and TRBJ2-7; TRBD1 aligns across 12 bases. The ends lost 3 bases at V and 5 bases at J; junction bases unmatched: 2. Germline V CDR1 and CDR2: MDHEN, SYDVKM. This CDR3 is 14 amino acids long. For the CDR3, the DNA is TGTGCCAGCAGTTTGGGGACAGGGGGCCACGAGCAGTACTTC. Amino acid sequence: CASSLGTGGHEQYF. The full variable domain, rest sourced from reference TRBV28 and TRBJ2-7, is DVKVTQSSRYLVKRTGEKVFLECVQDMDHENMFWYRQDPGLGLRLIYFSYDVKMKEKGDIPEGYSVSREKKERFSLILESASTNQTSMYLCASSLGTGGHEQYFGPGTRLTVT.

This sequence joins TRBV25-1 and TRBJ1-1, with 10 bases matching TRBD1. Germline V gives CDR1 MGHDK, CDR2 SYGVNS. The CDR3 is made up of 14 amino acids. J was trimmed by 6 bases and V by 1 base; bases with no gene match: 2. The CDR3 nucleotides are TGTGCCAGCAGTGAATGGGGGACAGGGGCTGAAGCTTTCTTT. It is translated as CASSEWGTGAEAFF.

The chain couples TRBV4-2 to TRBJ1-5, with D possibly TRBD1 on 6 matching bases. Germline assignment: CDR1 LGHNA and CDR2 YNFKEQ. V was trimmed by 5 bases and J by 3 bases, leaving 11 bases between them. There are 14 residues in the CDR3. The CDR3, as DNA: TGTGCCAGCAGCACAACAGGGTCCAATCAGCCCCAGCATTTT. This codes for CASSTTGSNQPQHF.

This clone turned up a few times. The rearrangement links TRBV19 to TRBJ1-1; D gene unclear. CDR1 is LNHDA, CDR2 SQIVND, per germline (reference sequence). This CDR3 is 17 amino acids long. Trimming pared 3 bases from V and 0 bases from J, leaving 17 bases between. The CDR3 is CASSIPRRSLMNTEAFF. Written as DNA, the CDR3 is TGTGCCAGTAGTATTCCGCGCCGGTCCCTCATGAACACTGAAGCTTTCTTT.

The chain recombines TRBV11-2 with TRBJ2-7, with 8 bases identical to TRBD1. V shed 7 bases, J shed 2 bases, and the junction held 4 bases outside the gene matches. Germline V gives CDR1 SGHAT, CDR2 FQNNGV. The CDR3 loop spans 13 amino acids. CDR3 residues: CASKTGVAYEQYF. CDR3 in DNA: TGTGCCAGCAAGACAGGGGTGGCCTACGAGCAGTACTTC.

The chain recombines TRBV7-9 with TRBJ1-1; 8 positions agree with TRBD1. Germline loops: CDR1 SEHNR, CDR2 FQNEAQ (reference sequence). The V segment lost 5 bases and the J segment 0 bases; nucleotides outside the gene matches: 5. The CDR3 spans 15 residues. CDR3 protein: CASSRQGIMNTEAFF. The CDR3 DNA is TGTGCCAGCAGCCGACAGGGGATTATGAACACTGAAGCTTTCTTT.

The CDR3 is CASSSKSNYEQYF. For the CDR3, the DNA is TGTGCCAGCAGTTCAAAGAGTAACTACGAGCAGTACTTC. The rearrangement links TRBV7-9 to TRBJ2-7; no reliable D call. The CDR3 has 13 amino acids. V was shortened by 6 bases and J by 3 bases, with 12 bases between the two germline ends. The germline CDR1 and CDR2 sequences are SEHNR and FQNEAQ (reference sequence). The whole variable domain, remainder taken from reference TRBV7-9 and TRBJ2-7, is DTGVSQNPRHKITKRGQNVTFRCDPISEHNRLYWYRQTLGQGPEFLTYFQNEAQLEKSRLLSDRFSAERPKGSFSTLEIQRTEQGDSAMYLCASSSKSNYEQYFGPGTRLTVT.